This T cell receptor (beta chain) was obtained from a study of technical replicates of blood from a few donors. Germline values: CDR1 SEHNR, CDR2 FQNEAQ (reference sequence). The trim removed 3 bases at V and 4 bases at J, leaving 0 bases unmatched. CDR3 length: 15 amino acids. Profiled with immunoSEQ multiplex PCR; TCRdb holds only in-frame clones, not every one. The sample has tens of thousands of clones; more than 90% are singletons. As concerns this clone: Within the sample, other DNA sequences also encode this same CDR3.

The chain joins TRBV7-9 to TRBJ2-2; TRBD2 aligns across 12 bases. Sample: PBMCs. The sequence was obtained from a human donor in good health. Some clones in this sample may be carry-over from other donors' samples. The CDR3 coding sequence is TGTGCCAGCAGCTTGGGACTAGCGGGCACCGGGGAGCTGTTTTTT. This sequence encodes CASSLGLAGTGELFF. Supplemented by reference TRBV7-9 and TRBJ2-2, the full variable domain reads DTGVSQNPRHKITKRGQNVTFRCDPISEHNRLYWYRQTLGQGPEFLTYFQNEAQLEKSRLLSDRFSAERPKGSFSTLEIQRTEQGDSAMYLCASSLGLAGTGELFFGEGSRLTVL.